This T cell receptor beta chain was captured by sequencing in a study of CD8 T cells in Susac syndrome. Study conclusions and caveats: As acknowledged by the study, its TCR sequencing and HLA analysis included a relatively small number of individuals.

RNA in amounts of roughly 0.5 to 1 ug was reverse transcribed with random hexamers. Across 54 Vbeta and 13 Jbeta, immunoSEQ multiplex PCR amplified TCR beta CDR3. TCRdb fed the immunoSEQ multiplex PCR reads into MiXCR, producing one record per CDR3 protein. The data contain 180,000 or so distinct CDR3 sequences, approximately 96% of them singletons. This CDR3 is built from 13 residues. J gave up 1 base and V 10 bases, and 5 bases lay outside the gene matches. The germline V gene encodes CDR1 LNHDA and CDR2 SQIVND (reference sequence). Negative isolation was used for CD8+ and CD4+ T cells and FACS enrichment for TEMRA cells. A single count supports this clonotype. Its specificity is unknown.

The clonotype originates from a human donor in good health. The rearrangement joins TRBV19 to TRBJ2-3; 7 bases map to TRBD1. Sequencing was done on a sample of CD4+ T cells from PBMCs. The CDR3 reads CATKGAGTDTQYF. In nucleotides, the CDR3 is TGTGCCACCAAGGGGGCAGGCACAGATACGCAGTATTTT. The whole variable domain, filled in from reference TRBV19 and TRBJ2-3, reads DGGITQSPKYLFRKEGQNVTLSCEQNLNHDAMYWYRQDPGQGLRLIYYSQIVNDFQKGDIAEGYSVSREKKESFPLTVTSAQKNPTAFYLCATKGAGTDTQYFGPGTRLTVL.